This T cell receptor beta chain originates from a study of human T cells and chemical hapten exposure. The overall study: Slight volume differences across pooled libraries mainly accounted for varying per-sample TCR yields.

The time point here: healthy volunteer bleed at 2 weeks. The authors' total RNA extraction used unfractionated whole blood. Study-wide results and caveats: TCRs at high frequency, those above 1 in 1000, did not change with DPC sensitization.

Germline lookup yields CDR1 ENHRY and CDR2 SYGVKD. Trimming at V came to 8 bases and at J to 6 bases, leaving 7 bases not matched to a gene. This CDR3 is 13 amino acids long. Library construction involved attaching unique molecular identifiers to individual cDNA molecules, which allowed quantitative, reproducible TCR counting. Per the study methods: Sample TCR counts, which ranged from roughly 20,000 to 750,000, had a median of approximately 96,000. TCRdb reprocessed the RACE reads via MiXCR and lists one record per CDR3 protein. The authors' filters were not applied to this entry. This sample has 130,000 or so distinct CDR3 sequences; around 8.3% occur once, and the top ten carry 1.5% to 2%. On this clonotype: The antigen remains unidentified.

The chain is built from TRBV10-3 and TRBJ2-1; TRBD2 matches at 7 bases. This clonotype was obtained from a male donor in good health. Some clones in this sample may be carry-over from other donors' samples. Sequenced sample: whole blood. CDR3 residues: CAIGREIGNEQFF. The CDR3 coding sequence is TGTGCCATCGGGCGGGAGATCGGCAATGAGCAGTTCTTC.